The 17 T cell receptor beta chains presented below share a single source sample, sequenced in a study of shared clonotypes between healthy human individuals (dated by TCRdb to 2020 to 2022). To prepare the library, the immunoSEQ multiplex PCR assay was applied. The source is immuneACCESS, and TCRdb retained only in-frame sequences with V and J called. Part of the clones is not carried over; for the studies checked, unresolved V genes explain less than half of this, and the remainder is unexplained. This sample holds roughly 2,300,000 clones; 92% were observed only once. Clones ranked in the top ten supply approximately 0.41% of the sample. Sequences were obtained from naive CD4+ T cells from PBMCs. The sample's cell subset or site label, decoded: CD45RA+ positively selected. The receptors here all came from a man in his late teens or twenties in good health. Some clones in this sample may be carry-over from other donors' samples.

Remarks on this clone: Other DNA sequences in the same sample also yield this CDR3. J is TRBJ2-7 and V is TRBV5-1; a possible D gene is TRBD1 (5 bases). The CDR3 loop spans 14 amino acids. V was clipped by 0 bases and J by 0 bases, with 7 bases between them. Germline V lookup: CDR1 SGHRS, CDR2 YFSETQ. This CDR3 reads CASSLEGVSYEQYF. CDR3 bases: TGCGCCAGCAGCTTGGAAGGGGTCTCCTACGAGCAGTACTTC.

Concerning this clone: The same CDR3 can be traced to other DNA sequences in this sample. V gene TRBV9 combines with J gene TRBJ2-7; the match to TRBD2 covers 10 bases. The CDR3 totals 14 residues. Germline V CDR1 and CDR2: SGDLS, YYNGEE. J gave up 2 bases and V 2 bases, and 1 base lay outside the gene matches. Here the CDR3 reads CASSVSGRTYEQYF. The DNA of the CDR3 is TGTGCCAGCAGCGTTAGCGGGAGGACCTACGAGCAGTACTTC.

This sequence joins TRBV7-2 and TRBJ2-6; D perhaps matches TRBD2 (6 bases). The CDR3 is 17 amino acids. Germline V gene data show CDR1 as SGHTA and CDR2 as FQGNSA. V was pared by 0 bases and J by 0 bases, with 9 bases between. The CDR3 protein is CASSLAHGSSGANVLTF. Written as DNA, the CDR3 is TGTGCCAGCAGCTTAGCGCACGGGAGCTCTGGGGCCAACGTCCTGACTTTC.

The chain carries TRBV2 and TRBJ2-1; 9 nucleotides align to TRBD2. V dropped 0 bases and J dropped 7; count of bases not matched to a gene: 7. The length of the CDR3 is 16 residues. Germline-derived CDR1 and CDR2 are SNHLY and FYNNEI. The CDR3 coding sequence is TGTGCCAGCAGTGAAGCGCTGGCTAGCGGGAAGAATGAGCAGTTCTTC. Amino acid sequence: CASSEALASGKNEQFF.

This CDR3 is CASSLAWRDTEAFF. For the CDR3, the DNA is TGCGCCAGCAGCTTGGCCTGGAGGGACACTGAAGCTTTCTTT. This chain joins TRBV5-1 and TRBJ1-1; D uncertain. The V and J ends lost 0 bases and 3 bases respectively, with 9 bases between them. CDR1 is SGHRS, CDR2 YFSETQ, per germline. The length of the CDR3 is 14 residues.

The chain is built from TRBV9 and TRBJ1-4, with TRBD1 identical over 8 bases. The trim removed 2 bases at V and 8 bases at J, leaving 5 bases unmatched. There are 14 residues in the CDR3. Per germline, CDR1 SGDLS and CDR2 YYNGEE. The CDR3 region is CASSVGTGPEKLFF. The DNA of the CDR3 is TGTGCCAGCAGCGTGGGGACAGGCCCGGAAAAACTGTTTTTT.

Notes on this clone: Other nucleotide sequences from this sample produce the same CDR3. The genes are TRBV29-1 and TRBJ2-3, with 9 positions matching TRBD2. J gave up 3 bases and V 3 bases, and 1 base lay outside the gene matches. The CDR3 runs 13 residues. The germline gives CDR1 SQVTM, CDR2 ANQGSEA. CDR3 nucleotides: TGCAGCGTTGAGGCGGGAGGGACAGATACGCAGTATTTT. It yields the protein CSVEAGGTDTQYF.

The rearrangement links TRBV7-9 to TRBJ2-1, with unresolved D. The CDR3 loop spans 15 amino acids. Germline CDR1 SEHNR, CDR2 FQNEAQ (reference sequence). Trimming removed 7 bases at V and 2 bases at J, with 15 bases between. The CDR3 here is CASTVPPGAYNEQFF. In DNA form, the CDR3 reads TGTGCCAGCACCGTGCCGCCGGGTGCCTACAATGAGCAGTTCTTC.

Turning to this clone: Distinct nucleotide sequences in the sample also encode this CDR3. The chain couples TRBV6-5 to TRBJ1-1; D perhaps matches TRBD1 (5 bases). The germline CDR1 and CDR2 sequences are MNHEY and SVGAGI. V lost 2 bases to trimming and J lost 5 bases, with 12 bases between them. The CDR3 extends over 14 amino acids. Here the CDR3 DNA reads TGTGCCAGCAGTTACAGGGGTGGGGGAACTGAAGCTTTCTTT. It encodes CASSYRGGGTEAFF.

Worth noting for this clone: This same CDR3 is encoded by further DNA sequences in the sample. The rearrangement uses TRBV5-1 and TRBJ2-1, with a tentative D call TRBD1 (5 bases). Germline-derived CDR1 and CDR2 are SGHRS and YFSETQ. Deletions cut 2 bases from V and 0 bases from J, with 6 bases between. The CDR3 contains 14 residues. The CDR3 coding sequence is TGCGCCAGCAGCTTAGGGGTCTCCTACAATGAGCAGTTCTTC. Translating it yields CASSLGVSYNEQFF.

This clone was observed once. The chain couples TRBV29-1 to TRBJ2-5; weak D call: TRBD1 (6 bases). The J call may be in error: the DNA end matches TRBJ2-7 better. Germline V gene lookup returns CDR1 SQVTM and CDR2 ANQGSEA. The CDR3 covers 14 residues. The CDR3 region is CSVAVLGAVYEQYF. CDR3 nucleotides: TGCAGCGTGGCGGTGTTGGGGGCGGTCTACGAGCAGTACTTC.

V and J are TRBV5-1 and TRBJ2-7; D may match TRBD1 or TRBD2 (6 bases each). V lost 7 bases and J 6 bases, leaving 14 bases between the germline ends. In germline, CDR1 is SGHRS, CDR2 YFSETQ. The CDR3 extends over 12 amino acids. Here the CDR3 reads CASRREGGEQYF. In DNA form, the CDR3 reads TGCGCCAGCCGCAGAGAGGGGGGCGAGCAGTACTTC.

V and J are TRBV6-5 and TRBJ1-3, with D hard to call. V was pared by 3 bases and J by 1 base, with 10 bases between. Germline V gives CDR1 MNHEY, CDR2 SVGAGI. The CDR3 length is 15 residues. In nucleotides, the CDR3 is TGTGCCAGCAGTTATAAGTCTGGATCTGGAAACACCATATATTTT. This codes for CASSYKSGSGNTIYF.

This clone was seen a few times. The rearrangement links TRBV7-9 to TRBJ2-2; 8 bases fit TRBD2. Germline loops: CDR1 SEHNR, CDR2 FQNEAQ (reference sequence). There are 14 residues in the CDR3. J gave up 1 base and V 5 bases, and 0 bases lay outside the gene matches. CDR3 sequence: CASSAGGNTGELFF. The CDR3, as DNA: TGTGCCAGCAGCGCGGGGGGGAACACCGGGGAGCTGTTTTTT.

The rearrangement links TRBV5-6 to TRBJ2-7, with a weak D call TRBD1 (5 bases). Germline CDR1 and CDR2: SGHDT and YYEEEE. This CDR3 region has 14 residues. V was clipped by 3 bases and J by 12 bases, with 22 bases between them. The CDR3 loop is CASSSPGRPGSSYF. The CDR3 DNA reads as TGTGCCAGCAGCTCCCCAGGGCGACCGGGCAGCTCGTACTTC.

This clone was seen just once. CDR3 in DNA: TGTGCCAGCAGCCAAGGGAACCGGGACCTAGGGCTTACGCAGTATTTT. It translates to CASSQGNRDLGLTQYF. This chain connects TRBV4-2 to TRBJ2-3; D could derive from TRBD1 or TRBD2 (5 bases each). V was trimmed by 1 base and J by 8 bases, leaving 19 bases between them. The germline CDR1 and CDR2 sequences are LGHNA and YNFKEQ. This CDR3 is built from 16 residues.

The CDR3 nucleotides read TGTGCCATCAGTGAGGCTAGCTCCTACAATGAGCAGTTCTTC. Protein: CAISEASSYNEQFF. This rearrangement joins TRBV10-3 to TRBJ2-1, with D unresolved. V lost 2 bases and J 0 bases, leaving 5 bases between the germline ends. This CDR3 has 14 residues. Germline V gives CDR1 ENHRY, CDR2 SYGVKD.